Below are 28 T cell receptor beta chains sequenced from a single sample in a study of shared clonotypes between healthy human individuals. Assay used: immunoSEQ multiplex PCR; TCRdb lists only in-frame clones, some missing. The profile covers roughly 2 million clones, with nearly 97% appearing a single time and around 0.13% taken by the ten largest. Sequenced: naive CD4+ T cells sorted from blood. Subset in this sample: CD45RA+ positively selected. These receptors all come from a man aged 18 to 29 in good health.

The chain couples TRBV11-1 to TRBJ2-2, with D possibly being TRBD2 (6 bases). Germline V gene data show CDR1 as SGHAT and CDR2 as FQDESV (reference sequence). The CDR3 has 16 residues. V was cut by 3 bases and J by 4 bases, with 15 bases left in between. The CDR3 DNA sequence: TGTGCCAGCAGCTTGGCGCCGGGGGACGTCACCGGGGAGCTGTTTTTT. Translated, it gives CASSLAPGDVTGELFF.

The chain carries TRBV5-4 and TRBJ2-1, with D possibly matching TRBD2 (6 bases). In germline, CDR1 is SGHNT, CDR2 YYREEE (reference sequence). This CDR3 comprises 15 residues. Trimming removed 0 bases from V and 4 bases from J, with 11 bases in between. DNA for the CDR3: TGTGCCAGCAGCTTGGCGGGCGGGAAATACAATGAGCAGTTCTTC. Protein sequence: CASSLAGGKYNEQFF.

About this clone itself: Mismatch with germline at one junction end may stem from a read error. This rearrangement joins TRBV18 to TRBJ2-7; weak D call: TRBD1 (6 bases). The germline CDR1 and CDR2 sequences are KGHSH and LQKENI. This CDR3 is built from 13 residues. In DNA form, the CDR3 reads TGTGCCAGCTCATCTCCGGCAGGGGATAGACCCCTTTTC. Translating it yields CASSSPAGDRPLF.

The chain joins TRBV7-2 to TRBJ1-6; D is perhaps TRBD1 (6 bases). Germline CDR1 and CDR2: SGHTA and FQGNSA. The CDR3 runs to 16 residues. Trimming took off 6 bases at V and 0 bases at J, with 12 bases between the two ends. The CDR3 nucleotides read TGTGCCAGCAGGTTCGGACAGAGCTCCTATAATTCACCCCTCCACTTT. Protein: CASRFGQSSYNSPLHF.

This chain uses TRBV6-5 with TRBJ1-6; 8 nucleotides agree with TRBD1. This CDR3 is built from 14 residues. With 5 bases clipped from V and 7 bases from J, the junction kept 4 bases outside the gene matches. In germline, CDR1 is MNHEY, CDR2 SVGAGI. The CDR3: CASSDRGSNSPLHF. The DNA of the CDR3 is TGTGCCAGCAGTGACAGGGGTAGCAATTCACCCCTCCACTTT.

The CDR3: CASSLMGLAGGYTDTQYF. CDR3 DNA sequence: TGTGCCAGCAGTTTAATGGGACTAGCGGGGGGGTACACAGATACGCAGTATTTT. This sequence joins TRBV28 and TRBJ2-3, with 16 bases matching TRBD2. V lost 2 bases to trimming and J lost 2 bases; unmatched junction nucleotides: 4. From germline, CDR1 is MDHEN and CDR2 SYDVKM. The CDR3 length is 18 residues.

In this sample, this clone turned up a few times. Other DNA sequences in this specimen translate into the identical CDR3. The chain combines TRBV18 with TRBJ2-7; 7 nucleotides align to TRBD1. V shed 2 bases, J shed 1 base, and the junction held 2 bases outside the gene matches. Germline V CDR1 and CDR2: KGHSH, LQKENI. This CDR3 has 14 residues. The CDR3 loop is CASSPNRGSYEQYF. The CDR3 DNA reads TGTGCCAGCTCACCAAACAGGGGATCCTACGAGCAGTACTTC.

V and J are TRBV28 and TRBJ1-5, with a possible D match to TRBD1 (5 bases). The CDR3 is made up of 17 amino acids. Trimming left V 6 bases short and J 6 bases short, with 24 bases between. The germline V gene has CDR1 MDHEN and CDR2 SYDVKM. The CDR3, as DNA: TGTGCCAGCAGGGCCGCATCTGGGACCCCAAAACGTCAGCCCCAGCATTTT. The encoded protein is CASRAASGTPKRQPQHF.

The chain recombines TRBV30 with TRBJ2-3; D remains unclear. CDR1 and CDR2 from the germline V gene are GTSNPN and SVGIG (reference sequence). The ends were cut back, 4 bases at V and 0 bases at J, with 8 bases in the middle. There are 13 residues in the CDR3. The CDR3 DNA reads as TGTGCCTGGAAGGGTCTTAGCACAGATACGCAGTATTTT. Protein sequence: CAWKGLSTDTQYF.

This clone was picked up one time. This specimen includes other DNA sequences encoding the same CDR3. This chain connects TRBV11-2 to TRBJ1-2; no reliable D call. Germline values: CDR1 SGHAT, CDR2 FQNNGV. This CDR3 region has 13 residues. Trimming pared 0 bases from V and 4 bases from J, leaving 6 bases between. The CDR3 loop reads CASSLDRSYGYTF. The DNA for the CDR3 is TGTGCCAGCAGCTTAGACAGGAGCTATGGCTACACCTTC.

V usage is TRBV9 and J usage is TRBJ2-1; the D gene is possibly TRBD2 (6 bases). The V end lost 1 base, the J end lost 4 bases, and 15 bases lay between the germline ends. CDR3 size: 16 residues. CDR1 is SGDLS, CDR2 YYNGEE, per germline. CDR3 amino acids: CASSVSGAGGYNEQFF. CDR3 coding DNA: TGTGCCAGCAGCGTATCCGGGGCTGGGGGGTACAATGAGCAGTTCTTC.

As concerns this clone: The sample contains more than one DNA sequence encoding this CDR3. The V and J genes are TRBV7-2 and TRBJ2-4; 7 nucleotides agree with TRBD1. There are 13 residues in the CDR3. Trimming took 4 bases from V and 4 from J; bases not matched to a gene: 1. Germline loops: CDR1 SGHTA, CDR2 FQGNSA. CDR3 sequence: CASSWDSKNIQYF. Here the CDR3 DNA reads TGTGCCAGCAGCTGGGACAGTAAAAACATTCAGTACTTC.

The CDR3 DNA follows: TGTGCCAGAAGCGCCGGGACAGGGGGCTTCTATGGCTACACCTTC. Translating gives CARSAGTGGFYGYTF. The V gene is TRBV7-5, the J gene TRBJ1-2; the D call of TRBD1 is as the table states it, not checked on the DNA. TRBV7-5 is listed as a pseudogene. CDR3 length equals 15 residues.

V usage is TRBV27 and J usage is TRBJ2-4; possibly TRBD2 for D (5 bases). V shed 6 bases and J shed 0 bases, with 12 bases lying between them. CDR1 and CDR2 (germline): MNHEY, SMNVEV (reference sequence). This CDR3 is 15 amino acids long. DNA for the CDR3: TGTGCCAGCAGGACCTATCGGGGAGCCAAAAACATTCAGTACTTC. This encodes CASRTYRGAKNIQYF.

For this clone: The same CDR3 is also encoded by other DNA sequences in this sample. The CDR3 loop is CAWSVRRGGYNEQFF. The DNA of the CDR3 is TGTGCCTGGAGTGTACGACGGGGGGGCTACAATGAGCAGTTCTTC. The chain uses TRBV30 and TRBJ2-1, with 8 bases lining up with TRBD2. In germline, CDR1 is GTSNPN, CDR2 SVGIG (reference sequence). Germline trimming cut 0 bases from V and 3 bases from J; bases unmatched to any gene: 4. The CDR3 sequence is 15 residues long.

The chain is built from TRBV4-3 and TRBJ2-1, with D maybe TRBD1 (8 bases). CDR1 LGHNA and CDR2 YSLEER come from the germline V gene. CDR3 length: 16 residues. With 4 bases removed from V and 6 bases from J, the gap between germline ends came to 19 bases. The CDR3, as DNA: TGCGCCAGCAGCCCGGGGAGGGACAGGAACTCCAATGAGCAGTTCTTC. Translated: CASSPGRDRNSNEQFF.

This clone is a singleton in its sample. The chain carries TRBV27 and TRBJ1-1, with 7 bases lining up with TRBD1. CDR1 and CDR2 from the germline V gene are MNHEY and SMNVEV (reference sequence). The CDR3 length is 18 residues. V lost 2 bases and J lost 1; bases outside the gene matches: 13. CDR3: CASSLTVTGSQPNTEAFF. For the CDR3, the DNA is TGTGCCAGCAGTTTAACGGTGACAGGGTCCCAACCGAACACTGAAGCTTTCTTT.

The V and J genes are TRBV18 and TRBJ1-6, with D maybe TRBD1 (5 bases). Per germline, CDR1 KGHSH and CDR2 LQKENI. CDR3 length equals 17 residues. V gave up 5 bases and J gave up 0 bases, with 14 bases separating them. The CDR3 coding sequence is TGTGCCAGCTCAATACAGGCCCAGAGCTCCTATAATTCACCCCTCCACTTT. Its translation: CASSIQAQSSYNSPLHF.

CDR3 bases: TGCGCCAGCAGTGCCGGGATGGGAGTGGGAAACACTGAAGCTTTCTTT. Translated: CASSAGMGVGNTEAFF. The chain uses TRBV10-1 and TRBJ1-1; D is ambiguous. The CDR3 has 16 amino acids. Germline V CDR1 and CDR2: WNHNN, SYGVQD (reference sequence). The germline V and J ends were trimmed by 4 bases and 2 bases, with 17 bases remaining between them.

In this sample, this clone turned up once. V gene TRBV7-8 combines with J gene TRBJ2-3; 13 bases align to TRBD2. Germline V lookup: CDR1 SGHVS, CDR2 FQNEAQ. V shed 5 bases and J 4 bases; nucleotides not matched to a gene: 6. The CDR3 is 16 amino acids. The CDR3 DNA reads as TGTGCCAGCAGCACACGGACTAGCGGGAGTGCAGATACGCAGTATTTT. Translating gives CASSTRTSGSADTQYF.

The V gene is TRBV21-1, the J gene TRBJ2-1. TRBV21-1 is tagged as a pseudogene. The CDR3 extends over 15 amino acids. As DNA, the CDR3 is TGTGCCAGCAGCAGACGGTGTAACGTGTCTCAGGGACGGTTCTTC. This translates into CASSRRCNVSQGRFF.

This chain connects TRBV30 to TRBJ1-4, with D maybe TRBD1 (6 bases). V was pared by 1 base and J by 8 bases, with 14 bases between. There are 14 residues in the CDR3. Germline V gene data show CDR1 as GTSNPN and CDR2 as SVGIG (reference sequence). The CDR3: CAWSEGRGREKLFF. In nucleotides, the CDR3 is TGTGCCTGGAGTGAGGGCAGGGGAAGAGAAAAACTGTTTTTT.

This clone was seen only once. This sequence joins TRBV30 and TRBJ1-4; the D gene is possibly TRBD1 (5 bases). CDR1 is GTSNPN, CDR2 SVGIG, per germline (reference sequence). This CDR3 comprises 13 residues. The V end lost 0 bases, the J end lost 8 bases, and 10 bases lay between the germline ends. The CDR3 here is CAWSVQAGEKLFF. Here the CDR3 DNA reads TGTGCCTGGAGTGTACAGGCGGGAGAAAAACTGTTTTTT.

Concerning this clone itself: The DNA is left out, because the CDR3 cannot be placed on it with certainty; the CDR3 is given as TCRdb lists it. J is TRBJ2-5 and V is TRBV27; TRBD2 was called by the table and not checked on the DNA. The CDR3 has 16 amino acids, counting both end residues. Per the germline V gene, CDR1 is MNHEY and CDR2 is SMNVEV (reference sequence). The CDR3: CASSSSTSGSAETQYF.

The rearrangement joins TRBV6-9 to TRBJ2-3, with D possibly called TRBD1 or TRBD2 (7 bases each). The length of the CDR3 is 14 residues. V was trimmed by 6 bases and J by 5 bases, leaving 15 bases between them. CDR1 MNHGY and CDR2 SVAAGI come from the germline V gene. Here the CDR3 DNA reads TGTGCCAGCAGGTCCCAGGGGGGGGGAGATACGCAGTATTTT. Its translation is CASRSQGGGDTQYF.

This clone was observed once. The rearrangement uses TRBV19 and TRBJ2-3; 7 nucleotides align to TRBD1. V dropped 3 bases and J dropped 2; count of bases not matched to a gene: 8. CDR3 length: 16 residues. Germline V gene data show CDR1 as LNHDA and CDR2 as SQIVND (reference sequence). The CDR3 DNA reads TGTGCCAGTAGTATGGGAATGACAGGGTCCACAGATACGCAGTATTTT. Translation gives CASSMGMTGSTDTQYF.

This rearrangement joins TRBV28 to TRBJ2-1, with 8 bases identical to TRBD2. The CDR3 has 15 residues. Trimming took 2 bases from V and 5 from J; bases not matched to a gene: 5. Germline assignment: CDR1 MDHEN and CDR2 SYDVKM. CDR3: CASSLELAANNEQFF. The CDR3 DNA sequence: TGTGCCAGCAGTTTAGAACTAGCGGCAAACAATGAGCAGTTCTTC. Full variable domain (outside the CDR3, taken from reference TRBV28 and TRBJ2-1): DVKVTQSSRYLVKRTGEKVFLECVQDMDHENMFWYRQDPGLGLRLIYFSYDVKMKEKGDIPEGYSVSREKKERFSLILESASTNQTSMYLCASSLELAANNEQFFGPGTRLTVL.

This chain uses TRBV18 with TRBJ2-1; D gene ambiguous. The V gene's germline CDR1 is KGHSH and CDR2 LQKENI. V lost 2 bases to trimming and J lost 4 bases, with 12 bases between them. The CDR3 extends over 15 amino acids. CDR3 coding DNA: TGTGCCAGCTCACCAATGGCGGCTACTTACAATGAGCAGTTCTTC. Residues: CASSPMAATYNEQFF.